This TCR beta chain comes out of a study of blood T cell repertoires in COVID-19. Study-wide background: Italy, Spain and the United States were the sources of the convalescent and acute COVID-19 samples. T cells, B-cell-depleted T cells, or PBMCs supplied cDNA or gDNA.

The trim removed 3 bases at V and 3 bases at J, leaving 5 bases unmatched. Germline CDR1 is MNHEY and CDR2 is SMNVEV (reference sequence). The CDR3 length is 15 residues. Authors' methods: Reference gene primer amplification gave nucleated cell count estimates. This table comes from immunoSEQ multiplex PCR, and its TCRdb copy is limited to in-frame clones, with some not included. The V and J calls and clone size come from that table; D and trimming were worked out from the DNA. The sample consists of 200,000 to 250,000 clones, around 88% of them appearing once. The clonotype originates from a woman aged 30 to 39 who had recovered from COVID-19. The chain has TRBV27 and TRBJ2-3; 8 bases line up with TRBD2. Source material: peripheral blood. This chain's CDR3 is CASSFDERGTDTQYF. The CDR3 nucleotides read TGTGCCAGCAGTTTCGATGAGCGGGGGACAGATACGCAGTATTTT.